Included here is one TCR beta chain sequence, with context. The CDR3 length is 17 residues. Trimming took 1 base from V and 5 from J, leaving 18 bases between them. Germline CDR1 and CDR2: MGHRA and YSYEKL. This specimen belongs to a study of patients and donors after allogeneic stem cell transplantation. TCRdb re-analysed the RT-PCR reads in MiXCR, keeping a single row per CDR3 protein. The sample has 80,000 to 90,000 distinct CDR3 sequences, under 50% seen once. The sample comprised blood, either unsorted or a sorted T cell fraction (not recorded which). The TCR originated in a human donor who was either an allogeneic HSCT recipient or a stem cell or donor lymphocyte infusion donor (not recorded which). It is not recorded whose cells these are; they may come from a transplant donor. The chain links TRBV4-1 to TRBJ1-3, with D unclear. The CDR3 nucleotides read TGCGCCAGCAGCCAAGTGATCGATAGGGAGGAACGAAACACCATATATTTT. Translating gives CASSQVIDREERNTIYF.